The 9 T cell receptor beta chains in this list originate from one sample, sequenced in a study of T cell responses to AZD1222 COVID-19 vaccine. Produced via immunoSEQ multiplex PCR; TCRdb's table is partial and in-frame only. The sample gives about 170,000 clones, roughly 93% of which show up once; about 3.9% is in the top ten. The sample was peripheral blood, taken on day 0 of AZD1222 vaccination. The receptors were sampled from an adult in good health.

The gene calls are TRBV5-1 and TRBJ1-1, with TRBD1 matching over 8 bases. V dropped 4 bases and J dropped 1; count of bases not matched to a gene: 9. Germline CDR1 is SGHRS and CDR2 is YFSETQ. CDR3 length equals 16 residues. The CDR3 DNA is TGCGCCAGCAGCCAGGACAGGGCGAGTGGGAACACTGAAGCTTTCTTT. This encodes CASSQDRASGNTEAFF.

This sequence joins TRBV13 and TRBJ1-4; the match to TRBD1 covers 7 bases. The CDR3 spans 13 residues. Germline CDR1 PRHDT, CDR2 FYEKMQ (reference sequence). Germline trimming cut 4 bases from V and 6 bases from J; bases unmatched to any gene: 2. CDR3 DNA sequence: TGTGCCAGCAGCTCAGACAGGGATGAAAAACTGTTTTTT. It is translated as CASSSDRDEKLFF. The whole variable domain, remainder taken from reference TRBV13 and TRBJ1-4, is AAGVIQSPRHLIKEKRETATLKCYPIPRHDTVYWYQQGPGQDPQFLISFYEKMQSDKGSIPDRFSAQQFSDYHSELNMSSLELGDSALYFCASSSDRDEKLFFGSGTQLSVL.

CDR3 protein: CASRDRVTDTQYF. The CDR3 DNA reads as TGTGCCAGCAGGGACAGGGTCACAGATACGCAGTATTTT. This chain links TRBV27 with TRBJ2-3; the match to TRBD1 covers 8 bases. Germline V gene data show CDR1 as MNHEY and CDR2 as SMNVEV (reference sequence). J was trimmed by 2 bases and V by 6 bases; bases with no gene match: 1. The CDR3 has 13 residues.

This sequence joins TRBV5-6 and TRBJ2-1; no definite D call. The CDR3 length is 11 residues. Germline V gives CDR1 SGHDT, CDR2 YYEEEE. V gave up 2 bases and J gave up 7 bases, with 4 bases separating them. As DNA, the CDR3 is TGTGCCAGCAGCTTAGGAAATGAGCAGTTCTTC. Translation: CASSLGNEQFF.

The chain combines TRBV6-4 with TRBJ2-7; TRBD2 might be the D (6 bases). The CDR3 runs to 22 residues. Deletions cut 0 bases from V and 5 bases from J, with 35 bases between. Per the germline V gene, CDR1 is MRHNA and CDR2 is SNTAGT. The CDR3 here is CASSDSGCLSVRTIYKSDEQYF. As DNA, the CDR3 is TGTGCCAGCAGTGACTCGGGTTGCCTGTCCGTCAGGACTATATATAAGAGCGACGAGCAGTACTTC.

The DNA of the CDR3 is TGTGCCAGCAGCCAACCGGCAAGCTATGGCTACACCTTC. It specifies CASSQPASYGYTF. J is TRBJ1-2 and V is TRBV3-1 (or the pseudogene TRBV3-2); D unclear. From germline, CDR1 is LGHDT and CDR2 YNNKEL (reference sequence). The V end lost 2 bases, the J end lost 4 bases, and 8 bases lay between the germline ends. The length of the CDR3 is 13 residues.

The rearrangement links TRBV19 to TRBJ1-2; no reliable D call. The length of the CDR3 is 16 residues. Germline-derived CDR1 and CDR2 are LNHDA and SQIVND (reference sequence). Trimming cost V 0 bases and J 0 bases, with 11 bases left between them. For the CDR3, the DNA is TGTGCCAGTAGTATAGATCCGAGGGAGGCTAACTATGGCTACACCTTC. This sequence encodes CASSIDPREANYGYTF.

The J gene is TRBJ2-2, the V gene TRBV18; no firm D call. V lost 7 bases, J lost 3 bases, and 18 bases lay in between. This CDR3 is 16 amino acids long. Looked up from germline, CDR1 is KGHSH and CDR2 is LQKENI. The chain's CDR3 is CASLPQKVQDTGELFF. CDR3 sequence (DNA): TGTGCCAGCTTACCTCAGAAGGTTCAGGACACCGGGGAGCTGTTTTTT. Full variable domain (outside the CDR3, taken from reference TRBV18 and TRBJ2-2): NAGVMQNPRHLVRRRGQEARLRCSPMKGHSHVYWYRQLPEEGLKFMVYLQKENIIDESGMPKERFSAEFPKEGPSILRIQQVVRGDSAAYFCASLPQKVQDTGELFFGEGSRLTVL.

The chain combines TRBV7-7 with TRBJ1-3; no clear D gene. The CDR3 totals 15 residues. V lost 1 base to trimming and J lost 0 bases, with 7 bases between them. CDR1 is SSHAT and CDR2 is FNYEAQ in the germline V gene (reference sequence). For the CDR3, the DNA is TGTGCCAGCAGCTTAGACAAAGGCTCTGGAAACACCATATATTTT. Translating it yields CASSLDKGSGNTIYF.